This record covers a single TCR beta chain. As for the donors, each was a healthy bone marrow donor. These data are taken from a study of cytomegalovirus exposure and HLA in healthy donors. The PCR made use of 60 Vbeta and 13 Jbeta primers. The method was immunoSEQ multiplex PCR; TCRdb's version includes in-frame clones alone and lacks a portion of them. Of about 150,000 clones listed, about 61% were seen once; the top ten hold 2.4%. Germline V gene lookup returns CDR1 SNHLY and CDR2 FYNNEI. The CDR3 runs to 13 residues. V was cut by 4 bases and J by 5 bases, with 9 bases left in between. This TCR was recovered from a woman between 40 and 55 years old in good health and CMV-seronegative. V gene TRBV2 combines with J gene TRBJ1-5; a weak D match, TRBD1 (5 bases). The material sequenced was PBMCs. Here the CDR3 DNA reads TGTGCCAGCAGTGCGACAGTAGATCAGCCCCAGCATTTT. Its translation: CASSATVDQPQHF. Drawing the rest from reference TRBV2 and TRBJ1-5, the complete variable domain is EPEVTQTPSHQVTQMGQEVILRCVPISNHLYFYWYRQILGQKVEFLVSFYNNEISEKSEIFDDQFSVERPDGSNFTLKIRSTKLEDSAMYFCASSATVDQPQHFGDGTRLSIL.